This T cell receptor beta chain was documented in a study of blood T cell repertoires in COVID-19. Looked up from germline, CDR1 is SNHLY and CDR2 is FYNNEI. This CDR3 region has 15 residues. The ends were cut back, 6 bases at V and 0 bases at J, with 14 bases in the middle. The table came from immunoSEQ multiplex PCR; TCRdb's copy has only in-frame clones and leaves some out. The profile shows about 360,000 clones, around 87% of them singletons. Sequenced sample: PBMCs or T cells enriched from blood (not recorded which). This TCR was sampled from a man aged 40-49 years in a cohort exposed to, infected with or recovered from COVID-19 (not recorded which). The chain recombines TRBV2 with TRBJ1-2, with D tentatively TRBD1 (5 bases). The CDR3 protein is CASRTGVLANYGYTF. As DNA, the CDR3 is TGTGCCAGCAGGACGGGGGTTCTAGCTAACTATGGCTACACCTTC.